The 2 T cell receptor beta chains below were found in one sample sequenced in a study of blood T cell repertoires in COVID-19. Using immunoSEQ multiplex PCR, the repertoire was profiled, and TCRdb retains in-frame clones only, with some absent. The sample contains over 120,000 clones, over 75% of which appear only once. Sequencing used PBMCs or T cells enriched from blood (not recorded which). All receptors derive from a woman in her fifties or sixties who had recovered from COVID-19.

The genes are TRBV19 and TRBJ1-4, with TRBD1 matching 9 bases. The CDR3 is 13 amino acids. The germline V gene has CDR1 LNHDA and CDR2 SQIVND (reference sequence). The V and J ends lost 9 bases and 11 bases, in that order; junction bases with no gene match: 10. CDR3 amino acids: CASGQGQGGKLFF. The CDR3 nucleotides read TGTGCCAGCGGTCAGGGACAGGGAGGCAAACTGTTTTTT. The whole variable domain, filled in from reference TRBV19 and TRBJ1-4, reads DGGITQSPKYLFRKEGQNVTLSCEQNLNHDAMYWYRQDPGQGLRLIYYSQIVNDFQKGDIAEGYSVSREKKESFPLTVTSAQKNPTAFYLCASGQGQGGKLFFGSGTQLSVL.

V and J are TRBV27 and TRBJ1-5; a weak D match, TRBD1 (6 bases). Germline lookup yields CDR1 MNHEY and CDR2 SMNVEV (reference sequence). The CDR3 consists of 13 residues. The V gene lost 3 bases and the J gene lost 4 bases, with 7 bases spanning the gap. In DNA form, the CDR3 reads TGTGCCAGCAGTTTTCAGGGGAATCAGCCCCAGCATTTT. This encodes CASSFQGNQPQHF.